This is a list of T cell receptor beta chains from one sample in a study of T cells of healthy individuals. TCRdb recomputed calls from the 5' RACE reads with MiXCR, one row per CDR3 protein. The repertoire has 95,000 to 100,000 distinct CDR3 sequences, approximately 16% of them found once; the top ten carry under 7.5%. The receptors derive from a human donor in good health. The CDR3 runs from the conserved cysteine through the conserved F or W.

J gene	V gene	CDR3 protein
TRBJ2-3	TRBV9	CASSVDPASTDTQYF
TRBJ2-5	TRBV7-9	CASSLAGGPPFQETQYF
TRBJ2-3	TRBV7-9	CASRPDRTDTQYF
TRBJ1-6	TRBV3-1	CASSHRRGAGSPLHF
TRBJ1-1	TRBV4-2	CASSSLAANTEAFF
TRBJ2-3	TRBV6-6	CASSPRGGKGTDTQYF
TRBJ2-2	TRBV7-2	CASWDRTNTGELFF
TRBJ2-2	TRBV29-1	CSVLGLRSTGELFF
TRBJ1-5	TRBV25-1	CVSSRTGGQPQHF
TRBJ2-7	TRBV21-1	CASSKVDRMSAYEQYF
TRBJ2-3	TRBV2	CASRGEGTDTQYF
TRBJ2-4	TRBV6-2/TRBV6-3	CASGPKNIQYF
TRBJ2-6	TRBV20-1	CSASGGANVLTF
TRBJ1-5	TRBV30	CAWRGTGSGQPQHF
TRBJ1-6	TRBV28	CASSFGGILSYNSPLHF
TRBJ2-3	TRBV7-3	CASSSTSGFASGTDTQYF
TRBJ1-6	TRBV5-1	CASSLQGASSPLHF
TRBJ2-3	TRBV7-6	CASSLPGLASTDTQYF
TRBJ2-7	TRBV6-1	CASRTSGTSYEQYF
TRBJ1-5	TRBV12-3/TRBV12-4	CASSLLNQPQHF
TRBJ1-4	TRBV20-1	CSALDRNEKLFF
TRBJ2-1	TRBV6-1	CASSVRGDVGEQFF
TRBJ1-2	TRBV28	CASSFTPRGYNF
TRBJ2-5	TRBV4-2	CASSQDPRGQETQYF
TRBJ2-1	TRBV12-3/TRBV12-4	CASRVGTYNEQFF
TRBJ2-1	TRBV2	CASRYSGPSYNEQFF
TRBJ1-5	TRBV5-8	CASSLAGFRAPQHF
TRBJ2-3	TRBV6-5	CASSIDRGVDTQYF
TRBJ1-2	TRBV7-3	CASSGGGSYGYTF
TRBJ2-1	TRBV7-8	CASRATSGSFDEQFF
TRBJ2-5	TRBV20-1	CSARHSVETQYF
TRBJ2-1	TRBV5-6	CASSLRGVYNEQFF
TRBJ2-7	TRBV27	CASSLSRVRNPHF
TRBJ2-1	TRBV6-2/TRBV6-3	CASSRGLAGGPPQFF
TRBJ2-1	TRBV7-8	CASSFLGGGVAYNEQFF
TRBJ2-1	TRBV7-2	CASSLTGGRGYNEQFF
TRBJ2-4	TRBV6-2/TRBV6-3	CASSPTRGRSVQYF
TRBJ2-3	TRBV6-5	CASSSPGLTDTQYF
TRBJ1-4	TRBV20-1	CSARRQGGYEKLFF
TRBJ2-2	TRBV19	CASSIQTLGNGELFF
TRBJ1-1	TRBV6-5	CASTRPGNTEAFF
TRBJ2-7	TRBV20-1	CSARGQIAAYEQYF
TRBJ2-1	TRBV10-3	CAIRGDSGSSYNEQFF
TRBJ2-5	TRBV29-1	CSVEEDRDGETQYF
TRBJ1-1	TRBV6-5	CASSPADSGATEAFF
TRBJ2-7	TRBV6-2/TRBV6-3	CASSSGGRSYEQYF
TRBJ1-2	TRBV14	CASSHEGHGYTF
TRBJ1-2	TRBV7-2	CASSLAGGDYGYTF
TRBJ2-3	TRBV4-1	CASSQASTSGGADTQYF
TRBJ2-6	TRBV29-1	CSVRGQSSGANVLTF
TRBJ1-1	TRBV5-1	CASSIQTENTEAFF
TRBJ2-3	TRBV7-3	CASSQTGLPPDTQYF
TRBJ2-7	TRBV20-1	CSARRQNYEQYF
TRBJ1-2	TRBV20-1	CSARVLTTGDYGYTF
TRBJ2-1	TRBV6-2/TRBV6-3	CASSYVGLAGSSEQFF
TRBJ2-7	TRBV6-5	CASTYVGTSYEQYF
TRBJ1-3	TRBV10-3	CAISGWDGHSGNTIYF
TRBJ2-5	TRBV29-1	CSVEEWETQYF
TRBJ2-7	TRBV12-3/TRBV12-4	CASRKLGTTHSQQYF